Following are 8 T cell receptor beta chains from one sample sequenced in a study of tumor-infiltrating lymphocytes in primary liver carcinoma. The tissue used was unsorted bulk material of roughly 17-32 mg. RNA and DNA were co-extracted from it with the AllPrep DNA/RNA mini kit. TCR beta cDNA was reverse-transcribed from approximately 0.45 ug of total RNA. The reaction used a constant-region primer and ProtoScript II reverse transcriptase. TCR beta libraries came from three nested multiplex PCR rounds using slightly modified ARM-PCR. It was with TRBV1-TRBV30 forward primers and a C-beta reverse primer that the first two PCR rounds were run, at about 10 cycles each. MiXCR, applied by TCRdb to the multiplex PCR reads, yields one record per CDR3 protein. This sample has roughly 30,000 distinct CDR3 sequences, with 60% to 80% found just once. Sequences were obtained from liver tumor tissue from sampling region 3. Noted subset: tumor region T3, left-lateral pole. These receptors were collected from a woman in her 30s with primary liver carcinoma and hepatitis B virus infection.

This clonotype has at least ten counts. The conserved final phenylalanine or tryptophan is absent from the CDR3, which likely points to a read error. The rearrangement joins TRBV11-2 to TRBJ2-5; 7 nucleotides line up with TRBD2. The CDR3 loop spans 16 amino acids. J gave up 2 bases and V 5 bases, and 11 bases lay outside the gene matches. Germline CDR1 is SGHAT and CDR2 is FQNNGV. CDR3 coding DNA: TGTGCCAGCAGCCCCTATGGCGGGAGAACACAAGAGACCCAGTACTTA. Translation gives CASSPYGGRTQETQYL.

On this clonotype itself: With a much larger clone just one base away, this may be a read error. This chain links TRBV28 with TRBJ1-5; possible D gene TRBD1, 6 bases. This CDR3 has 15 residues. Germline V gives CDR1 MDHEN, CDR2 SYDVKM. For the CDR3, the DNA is TGTTCCAGCAGTTTAGCCTGGGACATAGGTCAGCCCCAGCATTTT. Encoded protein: CSSSLAWDIGQPQHF. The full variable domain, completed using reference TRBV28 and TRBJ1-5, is DVKVTQSSRYLVKRTGEKVFLECVQDMDHENMFWYRQDPGLGLRLIYFSYDVKMKEKGDIPEGYSVSREKKERFSLILESASTNQTSMYLCSSSLAWDIGQPQHFGDGTRLSIL.

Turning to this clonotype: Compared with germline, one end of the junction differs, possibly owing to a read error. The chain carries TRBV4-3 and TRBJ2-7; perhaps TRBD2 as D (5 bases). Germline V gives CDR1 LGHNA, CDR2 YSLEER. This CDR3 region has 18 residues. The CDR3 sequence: CTSSQAVTGSHINYEQYF. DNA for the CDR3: TGCACCAGCAGCCAAGCTGTGACGGGGAGTCACATTAACTACGAGCAGTACTTC.

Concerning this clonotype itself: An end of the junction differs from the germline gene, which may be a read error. CDR3 amino acids: CSALSDFNEHFF. The DNA of the CDR3 is TGCAGCGCCCTAAGTGACTTCAATGAGCACTTCTTC. This chain joins TRBV29-1 and TRBJ2-1; unclear D gene. The CDR3 covers 12 residues. Germline V gene data show CDR1 as SQVTM and CDR2 as ANQGSEA.

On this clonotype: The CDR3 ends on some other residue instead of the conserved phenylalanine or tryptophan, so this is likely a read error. CDR3: CAISESRLQAERDTQYV. DNA for the CDR3: TGTGCCATCAGCGAGTCCCGCTTGCAAGCGGAACGAGATACGCAGTATGTT. V usage is TRBV10-3 and J usage is TRBJ2-3; D is possibly TRBD2 (5 bases). Per germline, CDR1 ENHRY and CDR2 SYGVKD. The length of the CDR3 is 17 residues.

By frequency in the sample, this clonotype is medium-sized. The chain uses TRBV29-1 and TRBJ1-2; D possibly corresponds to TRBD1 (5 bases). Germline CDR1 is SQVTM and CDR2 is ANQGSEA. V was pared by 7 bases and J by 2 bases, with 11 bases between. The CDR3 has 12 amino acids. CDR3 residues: CSAGGVNYGYTF. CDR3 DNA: TGCAGCGCCGGGGGGGTAAACTATGGCTACACCTTC.

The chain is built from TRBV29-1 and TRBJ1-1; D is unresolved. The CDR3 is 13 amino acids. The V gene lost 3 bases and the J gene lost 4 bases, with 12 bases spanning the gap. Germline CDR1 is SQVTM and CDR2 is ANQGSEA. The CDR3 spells CSVDGCGITEAFF. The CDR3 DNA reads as TGCAGCGTTGATGGATGCGGGATCACTGAAGCTTTCTTT. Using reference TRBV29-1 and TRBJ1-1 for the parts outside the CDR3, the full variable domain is SAVISQKPSRDICQRGTSLTIQCQVDSQVTMMFWYRQQPGQSLTLIATANQGSEATYESGFVIDKFPISRPNLTFSTLTVSNMSPEDSSIYLCSVDGCGITEAFFGQGTRLTVV.

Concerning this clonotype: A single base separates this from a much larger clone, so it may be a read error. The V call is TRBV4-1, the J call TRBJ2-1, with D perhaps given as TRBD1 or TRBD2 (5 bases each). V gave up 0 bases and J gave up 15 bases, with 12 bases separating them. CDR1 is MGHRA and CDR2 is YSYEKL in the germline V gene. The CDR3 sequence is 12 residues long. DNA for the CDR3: TGCGCCAGCAGCCAAGAGAAGGGGAGAAGGTTCTTC. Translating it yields CASSQEKGRRFF.